The 5 T cell receptor beta chains below all came from one sample that was sequenced in a study of T cells in women clearing cervical HPV infection. Only in-frame clones appear in the TCRdb table, and some are missing; sequencing was by immunoSEQ multiplex PCR. The sample includes tens of thousands of clones. Sequencing was carried out using blood buffy coat. The receptor set was obtained from a woman aged 18 to 75 with a cervical HPV16 infection that either progressed to CIN3+ or cleared (not recorded which).

Comment on this clone: The read comes to an end 3 residues before the CDR3 does, leaving the germline J gene to fill in the end. V usage is TRBV5-1 and J usage is TRBJ2-1; TRBD2 matches 7 bases. Germline values: CDR1 SGHRS, CDR2 YFSETQ. CDR3 size: 15 residues. Unmatched junction bases numbered 6, after V lost 2 bases and J lost 4 bases. The sequenced part of the CDR3 DNA is TGCGCCAGCAGCTTTAGACTAGCTGGGTACAATGAG. Translation: CASSFRLAGYNE. The CDR3 in its entirety is CASSFRLAGYNEQFF.

About this clone: The read terminates 3 residues ahead of where the CDR3 ends, so the germline J gene completes it. This chain uses TRBV5-1 with TRBJ2-3; 7 bases agree with TRBD1. The CDR3 is 14 amino acids. V was clipped by 7 bases and J by 3 bases; unmatched bases: 8. Germline lookup yields CDR1 SGHRS and CDR2 YFSETQ. The part of the CDR3 DNA that was read is TGCGCCAGCTACGAGGGGGCCGGGACAGATACG. This translates into CASYEGAGTDT. The CDR3, in full, reads CASYEGAGTDTQYF.

Concerning this clone: The read finishes 3 residues shy of the CDR3 end, and the germline J gene is used to complete it. V is TRBV19 and J is TRBJ1-5, with 7 bases lining up with TRBD1. This CDR3 spans 17 amino acids. Per germline, CDR1 LNHDA and CDR2 SQIVND (reference sequence). V was clipped by 4 bases and J by 0 bases; unmatched bases: 9. The CDR3 here is CASSNRGLSYSNQPQHF. CDR3 bases read: TGTGCCAGTAGTAACAGGGGCCTCTCATATAGCAATCAGCCC.

With regard to this clone: The CDR3 extends 3 residues past the end of the read, so its final part is completed from the germline J gene. This sequence joins TRBV10-3 and TRBJ1-2, with 9 bases matching TRBD1. There are 16 residues in the CDR3. V was clipped by 0 bases and J by 4 bases; unmatched bases: 6. Germline V gives CDR1 ENHRY, CDR2 SYGVKD. The DNA read from the CDR3 is TGTGCCATCAGTGAGTCTCCGGGACAGGGTGGCTATGGC. This codes for CAISESPGQGGYG. The full CDR3 is CAISESPGQGGYGYTF.

About this clone: The missing CDR3 end, 3 residues past where the read stops, is filled in from the germline J gene. The genes are TRBV7-9 and TRBJ2-7; 10 nucleotides agree with TRBD2. The CDR3 spans 15 residues. Germline CDR1 and CDR2: SEHNR and FQNEAQ (reference sequence). V lost 4 bases and J lost 5; bases outside the gene matches: 8. Here the CDR3 reads CASSWGGLAGDEQYF. CDR3 DNA, as far as it was read: TGTGCCAGCAGCTGGGGGGGGCTAGCGGGAGACGAG.